The 24 T cell receptor beta chains given below trace back to one sample, sequenced in a study of T cell changes during pregnancy in multiple sclerosis. Produced via immunoSEQ multiplex PCR; TCRdb's table is partial and in-frame only. The profile shows roughly 59,000 clones, about 90% of them singletons. Sequenced here: peripheral blood, sampled in the third trimester of pregnancy. The origin of the receptors is a female donor in good health, enrolled as a control in a pregnancy study.

The chain combines TRBV4-2 with TRBJ2-1, with 14 bases fitting TRBD2. The V and J ends lost 0 bases and 7 bases, in that order; junction bases with no gene match: 2. CDR1 is LGHNA, CDR2 YNFKEQ, per germline. The CDR3 extends over 16 amino acids. The CDR3 spells CASSQEGTSGGNEQFF. CDR3 in DNA: TGTGCCAGCAGCCAAGAGGGGACTAGCGGGGGAAATGAGCAGTTCTTC.

The genes are TRBV7-6 and TRBJ1-5; D is uncertain. The CDR3 totals 13 residues. V lost 2 bases, J lost 3 bases, and 5 bases lay in between. The V gene's germline CDR1 is SGHVS and CDR2 FNYEAQ. The DNA of the CDR3 is TGTGCCAGCAGCTTACGGGTCAATCAGCCCCAGCATTTT. Residues: CASSLRVNQPQHF.

CDR3 sequence: CASSLRNRAGELFF. The CDR3 DNA reads TGTGCCAGCTCACTTCGAAACAGGGCCGGGGAGCTGTTTTTT. The V call is TRBV18, the J call TRBJ2-2, with D possibly being TRBD1 (6 bases). V was trimmed by 4 bases and J by 6 bases, leaving 12 bases between them. CDR3 length: 14 amino acids. Per germline, CDR1 KGHSH and CDR2 LQKENI.

The chain recombines TRBV30 with TRBJ1-2; D ambiguous. This CDR3 has 10 amino acids. Germline V gene sequence: CDR1 GTSNPN, CDR2 SVGIG (reference sequence). Between the trimmed V and J ends, which lost 2 bases and 12 bases, there was a span of 10 bases. The CDR3 DNA follows: TGTGCCTGGAGTCCCCCCGAGGACACCTTC. Protein product: CAWSPPEDTF.

The chain carries TRBV27 and TRBJ1-6; a weak D match, TRBD1 (6 bases). Trimming removed 0 bases at V and 7 bases at J, with 13 bases between. Germline loops: CDR1 MNHEY, CDR2 SMNVEV (reference sequence). The CDR3 contains 16 residues. The CDR3 nucleotides read TGTGCCAGCAGTTTATCAGTGACAGGTAGAAATTCACCCCTCCACTTT. It codes for CASSLSVTGRNSPLHF.

CDR3 amino acids: CASSFLAGGRAGELFF. The CDR3 region has the DNA TGTGCCAGCAGCTTCCTAGCGGGGGGGCGAGCCGGGGAGCTGTTTTTT. The V call is TRBV11-2, the J call TRBJ2-2, with 12 positions matching TRBD2. Trimming removed 3 bases from V and 6 bases from J; junction bases left unmatched: 5. CDR3 length equals 16 residues. Germline loops: CDR1 SGHAT, CDR2 FQNNGV.

The rearrangement uses TRBV21-1 and TRBJ1-2; the table names TRBD1, a call not compared with the DNA. TRBV21-1 constitutes a pseudogene. The CDR3 runs to 14 residues. CDR3 region: CASSKGRTGGGYTF. CDR3 nucleotides: TGTGCCAGCAGCAAAGGGAGGACAGGGGGTGGCTACACCTTC.

The rearrangement joins TRBV5-8 to TRBJ1-2; the D is unclear. V lost 4 bases and J lost 2, with 18 bases in between. CDR1 is SGHTS and CDR2 is YDEGEE in the germline V gene. This CDR3 comprises 16 residues. The DNA for the CDR3 is TGTGCCAGCAGCCGGCCGGCGGGCTCCCACAACTATGGCTACACCTTC. It is translated as CASSRPAGSHNYGYTF.

The rearrangement uses TRBV2 and TRBJ2-6; D may be TRBD2 (5 bases). Germline assignment: CDR1 SNHLY and CDR2 FYNNEI. The CDR3 extends over 15 amino acids. With 7 bases removed from V and 0 bases from J, the gap between germline ends came to 10 bases. The CDR3 loop is CASNDGSSGANVLTF. CDR3 bases: TGTGCCAGCAACGATGGGAGCTCTGGGGCCAACGTCCTGACTTTC. The full variable domain, rest sourced from reference TRBV2 and TRBJ2-6, is EPEVTQTPSHQVTQMGQEVILRCVPISNHLYFYWYRQILGQKVEFLVSFYNNEISEKSEIFDDQFSVERPDGSNFTLKIRSTKLEDSAMYFCASNDGSSGANVLTFGAGSRLTVL.

The CDR3 is CASREWGGSSYEQYF. The CDR3 bases are TGTGCCAGCAGGGAGTGGGGGGGAAGCTCCTACGAGCAGTACTTC. The gene calls are TRBV2 and TRBJ2-7; 7 nucleotides align to TRBD2. With V trimmed by 6 bases and J by 0 bases, 8 bases remained unmatched. The CDR3 totals 15 residues. CDR1 SNHLY and CDR2 FYNNEI come from the germline V gene.

V is TRBV5-8 and J is TRBJ1-5; perhaps TRBD1 as D (6 bases). The CDR3 runs 14 residues. The germline V and J ends were trimmed by 8 bases and 5 bases, with 17 bases remaining between them. Germline V gene sequence: CDR1 SGHTS, CDR2 YDEGEE. CDR3 coding DNA: TGTGCCAGTCGTACTTCCGGGACACATCAGCCCCAGCATTTT. Its translation is CASRTSGTHQPQHF. Complete variable domain (other parts from reference TRBV5-8 and TRBJ1-5): EAGVTQSPTHLIKTRGQQATLRCSPISGHTSVYWYQQALGLGLQFLLWYDEGEERNRGNFPPRFSGRQFPNYSSELNVNALELEDSALYLCASRTSGTHQPQHFGDGTRLSIL.

This chain joins TRBV6-1 and TRBJ1-4; no clear D. The germline gives CDR1 MNHNS, CDR2 SASEGT. V lost 6 bases, J lost 3 bases, and 14 bases lay in between. CDR3 size: 15 residues. The CDR3 coding sequence is TGTGCCAGCAGGGATACCCTCGGAGCTAATGAAAAACTGTTTTTT. It is translated as CASRDTLGANEKLFF.

This sequence joins TRBV20-1 and TRBJ2-5, with D uncertain. From germline, CDR1 is DFQATT and CDR2 SNEGSKA (reference sequence). Between the trimmed V and J ends, which lost 5 bases and 2 bases, there was a span of 6 bases. This CDR3 is built from 11 residues. The CDR3 DNA sequence: TGCAGTGCTGAACTACAAGAGACCCAGTACTTC. This sequence encodes CSAELQETQYF.

This chain joins TRBV11-2 and TRBJ1-6; tentatively, D is TRBD1 (5 bases). This CDR3 spans 17 amino acids. The V gene's germline CDR1 is SGHAT and CDR2 FQNNGV. Between the trimmed V and J ends, which lost 1 base and 7 bases, there was a span of 17 bases. The CDR3 DNA is TGTGCCAGCAGCTTAGTGGGGGGACTGTTATCCAATTCACCCCTCCACTTT. Its protein product is CASSLVGGLLSNSPLHF.

The V gene is TRBV19, the J gene TRBJ2-3; TRBD1 aligns across 7 bases. This CDR3 is built from 15 residues. Trimming at V came to 1 base and at J to 5 bases, leaving 6 bases not matched to a gene. Germline-derived CDR1 and CDR2 are LNHDA and SQIVND (reference sequence). CDR3 region: CASSIGGGLIDTQYF. The DNA of the CDR3 is TGTGCCAGTAGTATAGGAGGGGGCCTTATAGATACGCAGTATTTT.

This sequence joins TRBV5-1 and TRBJ2-4; TRBD2 matches at 16 bases. Germline CDR1 and CDR2: SGHRS and YFSETQ. Trimming took 4 bases from V and 9 from J; bases not matched to a gene: 10. This CDR3 contains 17 residues. Here the CDR3 reads CASSQGLAGGPEGIQYF. The CDR3 bases are TGCGCCAGCAGCCAGGGACTAGCGGGGGGGCCGGAGGGCATTCAGTACTTC.

The rearrangement links TRBV7-9 to TRBJ2-3; TRBD1 matches 10 bases. Trimming removed 0 bases from V and 9 bases from J; junction bases left unmatched: 3. Germline V lookup: CDR1 SEHNR, CDR2 FQNEAQ (reference sequence). The CDR3 contains 14 residues. The CDR3 nucleotides read TGTGCCAGCAGCTTAGCCCGGGACAGGGGCACGCAGTATTTT. This translates into CASSLARDRGTQYF.

The count of this clone is one. The chain combines TRBV6-6 with TRBJ2-5; possible D gene TRBD2, 5 bases. The V gene lost 8 bases and the J gene lost 5 bases, with 12 bases spanning the gap. The CDR3 is 12 amino acids. Germline loops: CDR1 MNHNY, CDR2 SVGAGI (reference sequence). CDR3 sequence (DNA): TGTGCCAGCGAGAGGGCCGACGAGACCCAGTACTTC. It specifies CASERADETQYF.

This chain joins TRBV10-3 and TRBJ1-1; possibly TRBD1 for D (6 bases). The length of the CDR3 is 14 residues. Trimming took 0 bases from V and 1 from J, leaving 6 bases between them. Germline CDR1 is ENHRY and CDR2 is SYGVKD. This chain's CDR3 is CAISESTGNTEAFF. The CDR3 coding sequence is TGTGCCATCAGTGAGTCGACAGGGAACACTGAAGCTTTCTTT.

The V and J genes are TRBV6-6 and TRBJ2-3, with 7 bases that match TRBD2. The CDR3 runs 14 residues. The trim removed 6 bases at V and 1 base at J, leaving 4 bases unmatched. Germline loops: CDR1 MNHNY, CDR2 SVGAGI (reference sequence). The CDR3 reads CASSQSGGTDTQYF. The CDR3 DNA reads as TGTGCCAGCAGCCAAAGCGGGGGCACAGATACGCAGTATTTT.

The CDR3 spells CASSPGKSYEQYF. For the CDR3, the DNA is TGTGCCAGTAGTCCAGGGAAGAGCTACGAGCAGTACTTC. The chain has TRBV19 and TRBJ2-7, with D possibly being TRBD1 (5 bases). Germline CDR1 reads LNHDA; CDR2 reads SQIVND (reference sequence). The CDR3 is made up of 13 amino acids. The V gene lost 5 bases and the J gene lost 3 bases, with 11 bases spanning the gap.

The chain recombines TRBV9 with TRBJ2-2; D gene unclear. Looked up from germline, CDR1 is SGDLS and CDR2 is YYNGEE. V gave up 3 bases and J gave up 7 bases, with 7 bases separating them. The CDR3 runs to 12 residues. CDR3 DNA sequence: TGTGCCAGCAGCGCGAGAGGCGGGGAGCTGTTTTTT. Its translation: CASSARGGELFF.

This chain joins TRBV25-1 and TRBJ1-2, with D possibly being TRBD1 (6 bases). In germline, CDR1 is MGHDK, CDR2 SYGVNS. CDR3 length: 14 amino acids. Trimming pared 2 bases from V and 3 bases from J, leaving 10 bases between. The CDR3 is CASSEGEGDYGYTF. In DNA, the CDR3 is TGTGCCAGCAGTGAAGGGGAGGGGGACTATGGCTACACCTTC.

A remark on this clone: A junction end diverges from the germline sequence, so it may reflect a read error. The CDR3 reads CASSPRDRDQRDF. The CDR3 DNA reads TGTGCCAGCAGTCCCCGGGACAGGGACCAGCGTGACTTC. The J gene is TRBJ2-7, the V gene TRBV28; 9 bases are a match to TRBD1. Germline-derived CDR1 and CDR2 are MDHEN and SYDVKM. The CDR3 contains 13 residues. Variable domain in full (rest from reference TRBV28 and TRBJ2-7): DVKVTQSSRYLVKRTGEKVFLECVQDMDHENMFWYRQDPGLGLRLIYFSYDVKMKEKGDIPEGYSVSREKKERFSLILESASTNQTSMYLCASSPRDRDQRDFGPGTRLTVT.